This T cell receptor (beta chain) was identified in a study of blood T cell repertoires in COVID-19. Study information: The United States, Italy and Spain supplied acute and convalescent COVID-19 samples. PBMCs, B-cell-depleted T cells, or T cells were the source of the cDNA or gDNA that made up the material.

Original processing notes: From reference gene primer amplification, estimates of nucleated cell counts were derived. TCRdb's copy holds only in-frame clones and misses some; the assay was immunoSEQ multiplex PCR. The V and J calls and clone size are taken from that table; D and trimming were inferred from the DNA. The table lists under 250,000 clones, 82% of them singletons. The CDR3 consists of 16 residues. V shed 4 bases, J shed 2 bases, and the junction held 3 bases outside the gene matches. Germline CDR1 MNHEY, CDR2 SMNVEV (reference sequence). Patients at the Seattle site were enrolled during active infection and followed longitudinally.

J is TRBJ2-1 and V is TRBV27, with 12 bases that match TRBD2. The sample comprised peripheral blood. The source of this sequence is a woman between 70 and 85 years old with COVID-19, enrolled during active disease. The CDR3 DNA is TGTGCCAGCAGTTCCTCTAGCGGGAGGGCCTACAATGAGCAGTTCTTC. It is translated as CASSSSSGRAYNEQFF.